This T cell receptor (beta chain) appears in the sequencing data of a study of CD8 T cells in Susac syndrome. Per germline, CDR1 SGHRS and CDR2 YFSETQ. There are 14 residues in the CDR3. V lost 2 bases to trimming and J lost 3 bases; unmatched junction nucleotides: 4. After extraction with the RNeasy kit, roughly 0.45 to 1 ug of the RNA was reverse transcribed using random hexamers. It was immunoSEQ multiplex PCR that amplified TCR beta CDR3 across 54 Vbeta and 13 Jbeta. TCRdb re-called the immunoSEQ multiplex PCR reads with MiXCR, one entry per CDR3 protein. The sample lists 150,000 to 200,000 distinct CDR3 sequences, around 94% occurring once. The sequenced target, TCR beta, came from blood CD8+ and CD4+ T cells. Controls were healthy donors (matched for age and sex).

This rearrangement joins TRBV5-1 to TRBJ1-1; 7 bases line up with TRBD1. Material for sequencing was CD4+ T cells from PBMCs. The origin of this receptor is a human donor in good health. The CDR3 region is CASSFTGEDTEAFF. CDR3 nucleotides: TGCGCCAGCAGCTTTACAGGGGAAGACACTGAAGCTTTCTTT.